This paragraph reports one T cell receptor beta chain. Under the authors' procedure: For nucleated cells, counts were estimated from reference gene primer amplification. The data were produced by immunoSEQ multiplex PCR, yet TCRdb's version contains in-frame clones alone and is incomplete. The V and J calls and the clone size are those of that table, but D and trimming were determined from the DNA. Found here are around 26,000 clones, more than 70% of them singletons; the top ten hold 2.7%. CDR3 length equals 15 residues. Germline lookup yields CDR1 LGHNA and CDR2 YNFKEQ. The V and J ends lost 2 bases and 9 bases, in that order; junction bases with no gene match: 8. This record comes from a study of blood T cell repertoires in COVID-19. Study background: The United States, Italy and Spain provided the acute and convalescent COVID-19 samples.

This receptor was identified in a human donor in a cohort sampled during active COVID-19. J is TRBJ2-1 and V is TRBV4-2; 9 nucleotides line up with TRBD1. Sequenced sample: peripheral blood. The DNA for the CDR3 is TGTGCCAGCAGCCAAAACGGACAGGGGATTGGTGAGCAGTTCTTC. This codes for CASSQNGQGIGEQFF.